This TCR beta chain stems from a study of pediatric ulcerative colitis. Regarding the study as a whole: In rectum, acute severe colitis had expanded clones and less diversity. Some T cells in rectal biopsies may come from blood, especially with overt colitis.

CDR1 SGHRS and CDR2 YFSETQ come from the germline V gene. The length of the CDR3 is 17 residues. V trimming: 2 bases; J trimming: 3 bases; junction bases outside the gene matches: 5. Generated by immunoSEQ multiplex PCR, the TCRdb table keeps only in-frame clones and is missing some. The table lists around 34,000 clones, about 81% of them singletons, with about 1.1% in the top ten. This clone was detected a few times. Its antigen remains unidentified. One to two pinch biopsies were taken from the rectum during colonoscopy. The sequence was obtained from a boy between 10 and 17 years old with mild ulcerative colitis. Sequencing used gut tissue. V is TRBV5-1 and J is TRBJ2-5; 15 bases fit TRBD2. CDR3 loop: CASSFGLAGGPEETQYF. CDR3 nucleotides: TGCGCCAGCAGCTTCGGACTAGCGGGGGGGCCAGAAGAGACCCAGTACTTC.